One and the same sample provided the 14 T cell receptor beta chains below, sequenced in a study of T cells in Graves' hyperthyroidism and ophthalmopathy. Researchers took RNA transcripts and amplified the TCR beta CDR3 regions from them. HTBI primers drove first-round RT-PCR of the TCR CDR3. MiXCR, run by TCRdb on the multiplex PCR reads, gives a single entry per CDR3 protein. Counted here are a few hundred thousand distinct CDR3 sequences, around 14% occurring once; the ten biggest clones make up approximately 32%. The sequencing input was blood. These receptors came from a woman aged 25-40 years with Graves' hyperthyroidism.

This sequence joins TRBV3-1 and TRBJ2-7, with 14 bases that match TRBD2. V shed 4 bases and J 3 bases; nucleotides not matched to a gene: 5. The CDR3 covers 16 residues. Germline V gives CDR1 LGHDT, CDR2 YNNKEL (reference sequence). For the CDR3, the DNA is TGTGCCAGCAGCCCAATGACTAGCGGGAGGGTCTACGAGCAGTACTTC. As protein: CASSPMTSGRVYEQYF.

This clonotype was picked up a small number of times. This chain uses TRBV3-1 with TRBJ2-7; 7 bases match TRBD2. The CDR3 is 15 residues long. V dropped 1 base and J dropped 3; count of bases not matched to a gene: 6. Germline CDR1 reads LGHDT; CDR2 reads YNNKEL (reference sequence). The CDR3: CASSQGGTKSYEQYF. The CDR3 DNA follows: TGTGCCAGCAGCCAAGGCGGGACTAAAAGCTACGAGCAGTACTTC.

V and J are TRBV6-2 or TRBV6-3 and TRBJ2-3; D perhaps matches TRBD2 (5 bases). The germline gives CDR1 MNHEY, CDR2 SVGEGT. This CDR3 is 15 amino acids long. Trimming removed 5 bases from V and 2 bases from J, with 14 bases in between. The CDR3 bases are TGTGCCAGCAGTCTGACTAACCTCTACACAGATACGCAGTATTTT. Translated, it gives CASSLTNLYTDTQYF.

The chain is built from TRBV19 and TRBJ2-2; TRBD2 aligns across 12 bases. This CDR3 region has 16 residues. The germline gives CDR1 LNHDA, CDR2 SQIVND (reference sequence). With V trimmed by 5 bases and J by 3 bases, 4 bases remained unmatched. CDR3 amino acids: CASSLRTSGDTGELFF. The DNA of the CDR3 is TGTGCCAGTAGTCTTCGGACTAGCGGGGACACCGGGGAGCTGTTTTTT.

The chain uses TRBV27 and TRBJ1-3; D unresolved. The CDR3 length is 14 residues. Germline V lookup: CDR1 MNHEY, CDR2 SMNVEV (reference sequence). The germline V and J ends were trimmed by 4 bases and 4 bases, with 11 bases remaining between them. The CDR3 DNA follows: TGTGCCAGCAGTTCGTCGAGCCTAGGAAACACCATATATTTT. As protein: CASSSSSLGNTIYF.

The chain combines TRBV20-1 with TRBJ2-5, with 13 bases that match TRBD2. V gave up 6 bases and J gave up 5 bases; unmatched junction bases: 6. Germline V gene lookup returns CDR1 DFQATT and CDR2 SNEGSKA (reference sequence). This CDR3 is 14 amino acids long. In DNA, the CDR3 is TGCAGTGCAGCCGGGACTAGCGGGACGGAGACCCAGTACTTC. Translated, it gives CSAAGTSGTETQYF.

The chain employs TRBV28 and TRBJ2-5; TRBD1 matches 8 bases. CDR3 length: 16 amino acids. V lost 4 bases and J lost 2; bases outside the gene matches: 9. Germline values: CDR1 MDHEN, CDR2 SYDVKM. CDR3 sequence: CASSSPGQEKQETQYF. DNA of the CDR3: TGTGCCAGCAGTTCTCCGGGACAGGAGAAACAAGAGACCCAGTACTTC.

The CDR3: CASSLHRGPGNTIYF. The CDR3, as DNA: TGTGCCAGTAGTCTTCATCGAGGGCCTGGAAACACCATATATTTT. This chain joins TRBV19 and TRBJ1-3, with unresolved D. The length of the CDR3 is 15 residues. Trimming stripped 5 bases from V and 2 bases from J, with 13 bases between. Germline assignment: CDR1 LNHDA and CDR2 SQIVND (reference sequence).

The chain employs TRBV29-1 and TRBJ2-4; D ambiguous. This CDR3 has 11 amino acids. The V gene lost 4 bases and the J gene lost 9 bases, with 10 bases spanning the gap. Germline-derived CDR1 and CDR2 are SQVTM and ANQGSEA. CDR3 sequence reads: CSVVGSSIQYF. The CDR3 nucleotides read TGCAGCGTTGTGGGTAGCAGCATTCAGTACTTC.

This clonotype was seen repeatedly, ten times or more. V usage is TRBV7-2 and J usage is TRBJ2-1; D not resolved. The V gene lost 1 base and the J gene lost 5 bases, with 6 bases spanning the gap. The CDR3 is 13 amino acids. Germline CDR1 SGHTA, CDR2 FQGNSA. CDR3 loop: CASSLDYNNEQFF. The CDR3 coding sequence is TGTGCCAGCAGCTTAGACTACAACAATGAGCAGTTCTTC.

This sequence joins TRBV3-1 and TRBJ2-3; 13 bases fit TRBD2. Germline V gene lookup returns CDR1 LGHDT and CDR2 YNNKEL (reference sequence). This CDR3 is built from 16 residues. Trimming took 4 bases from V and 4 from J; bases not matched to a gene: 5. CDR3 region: CASSRPTSGRADTQYF. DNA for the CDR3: TGTGCCAGCAGCCGTCCAACTAGCGGGAGGGCAGATACGCAGTATTTT.

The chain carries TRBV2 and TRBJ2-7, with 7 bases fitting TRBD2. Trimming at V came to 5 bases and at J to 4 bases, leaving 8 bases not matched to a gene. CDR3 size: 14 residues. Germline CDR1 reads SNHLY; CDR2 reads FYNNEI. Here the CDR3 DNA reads TGTGCCAGCAGTTTAGGCAGGGAGGGTTACGAGCAGTACTTC. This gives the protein CASSLGREGYEQYF.

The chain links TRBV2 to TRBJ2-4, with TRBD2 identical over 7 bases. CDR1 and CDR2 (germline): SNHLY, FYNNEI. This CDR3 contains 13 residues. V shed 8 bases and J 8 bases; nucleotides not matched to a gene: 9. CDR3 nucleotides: TGTGCCAGCGGAGGGGCAGGGAGGGACATTCAGTACTTC. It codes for CASGGAGRDIQYF.

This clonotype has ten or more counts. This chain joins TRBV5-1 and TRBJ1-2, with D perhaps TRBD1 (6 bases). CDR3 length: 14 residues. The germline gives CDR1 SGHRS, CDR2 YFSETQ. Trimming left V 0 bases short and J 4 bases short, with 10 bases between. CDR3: CASSLARGGYGYTF. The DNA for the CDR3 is TGCGCCAGCAGCTTGGCCAGGGGAGGCTATGGCTACACCTTC.